This entry features one TCR beta chain sequence. This clonotype was recorded many times. Its recognized antigen is unknown. Base quality data are lacking; no much larger clone is found one base away. Preparation of the library involved PCR. Reads for this sample came from an Illumina HiSeq 2500. TCR libraries were prepared with molecular barcoding, using unique molecular identifiers to normalize TCRbeta repertoire quantification. Clones were called with MiXCR by TCRdb after fastp trimmed the public reads at Q25, and only in-frame beta chains were retained. Identical CDR3 proteins give one entry, which carries the most common genes and DNA. Here the sample has approximately 300,000 distinct CDR3 sequences; roughly a tenth occur a single time. Jointly, the top ten make up 7.5% of the sample. This sample is part of a study of T-cell reconstitution after alpha-beta-depleted transplantation in children (dated by TCRdb to 2016 to 2018). Describing the broader study: T-cell immune reconstitution after TCRalphabeta/CD19-depleted allogeneic hematopoietic cell transplantation in children was quantitatively tracked in the study by means of TCR repertoire profiling. Beyond this particular receptor, the publication reports: The apparently early recovery of alphabetaT-cell counts about two months after transplant reportedly depended on only several hundred rapidly expanded clones that came from non-depleted graft cells. The frequencies of hyperexpanded clones fell over the following months, and after one year, T-cell counts and TCRbeta diversity were mostly attributed to newly produced T cells. In some patients, the high TCRbeta diversity seen at day 60 was put down to recipient T cells and intrathymic progenitors that had survived conditioning.

The CDR3 covers 14 residues, taking in both the cysteine and the phenylalanine. Only the CDR3 part of the read is kept: 42 bases, read in frame from the first base. Cut back by 6 bases and 5 bases, the V and J ends lie 18 bases apart. The germline V gene provides CDR1 SQVTM and CDR2 ANQGSEA. The treatment or condition label for this specimen denotes: allogeneic hematopoietic cell transplantation with graft depleted of TCRalphabeta T cells and CD19 B cells. The children who served as transplant recipients had been given grafts of TCRalphabeta/CD19-depleted allogeneic hematopoietic cells. The chain uses TRBV29-1 and TRBJ2-3; the D gene is possibly TRBD1, with 5 bases matching. Sequenced material: PBMCs, taken before TCRalphabeta/CD19-depleted stem cell transplant. This clonotype was sampled from a boy less than two years old with acute myeloid leukemia, due to receive a stem cell transplant. Read as DNA, the sequence is TGCAGCGTAAAATCCAGGGCCCCTCGAGATACGCAGTATTTT. Its amino acids are CSVKSRAPRDTQYF.